One sample yielded the 16 T cell receptor beta chains listed below, sequenced in a study of cytomegalovirus exposure and HLA in healthy donors. With 60 Vbeta and 13 Jbeta primers, the PCR was carried out. Clones were sequenced by immunoSEQ multiplex PCR, and TCRdb holds only the in-frame ones, with some missing. The sample yields 150,000 to 200,000 clones, roughly 79% seen once. The sequenced sample was PBMCs. These receptor sequences come from a man aged 40-50 years in good health and CMV-seronegative.

The CDR3 loop reads CASSVLGQGVTEAFF. The DNA of the CDR3 is TGTGCCAGCAGTGTTTTAGGACAGGGGGTAACTGAAGCTTTCTTT. The chain employs TRBV6-1 and TRBJ1-1, with 10 bases aligning to TRBD1. Germline assignment: CDR1 MNHNS and CDR2 SASEGT. This CDR3 has 15 residues. The trim removed 4 bases at V and 5 bases at J, leaving 7 bases unmatched.

The chain carries TRBV7-6 and TRBJ2-7; D ambiguous. The V gene's germline CDR1 is SGHVS and CDR2 FNYEAQ. The V end lost 5 bases, the J end lost 2 bases, and 10 bases lay between the germline ends. The CDR3 sequence is 13 residues long. CDR3 residues: CASSHGGTYEQYF. CDR3 sequence (DNA): TGTGCCAGCAGCCACGGCGGAACCTACGAGCAGTACTTC.

The V gene is TRBV5-5, the J gene TRBJ2-7; TRBD1 matches at 7 bases. After removal of 3 bases from V and 4 bases from J, the junction contained 4 bases not matched to a gene. CDR1 is SGHKS and CDR2 is YYEKEE in the germline V gene (reference sequence). The CDR3 has 13 residues. CDR3 loop: CASSSGQFYEQYV. As DNA, the CDR3 is TGTGCCAGCAGCTCGGGACAGTTTTACGAGCAGTACGTC.

This sequence joins TRBV28 and TRBJ2-7; a weak D match, TRBD2 (7 bases). Germline V gene sequence: CDR1 MDHEN, CDR2 SYDVKM. The CDR3 is 15 residues long. The V gene lost 3 bases and the J gene lost 4 bases, with 16 bases spanning the gap. CDR3 loop: CASSLSGGTPYEQYF. The CDR3 region has the DNA TGTGCCAGCAGTTTGTCGGGGGGCACCCCATACGAGCAGTACTTC.

The rearrangement links TRBV19 to TRBJ2-1, with 11 nucleotides matching TRBD1. Germline V gene sequence: CDR1 LNHDA, CDR2 SQIVND (reference sequence). The trim removed 6 bases at V and 2 bases at J, leaving 9 bases unmatched. CDR3 length: 17 amino acids. CDR3 region: CASSDQKGQGAYNEQFF. The CDR3 DNA reads as TGTGCCAGTAGCGATCAGAAGGGACAGGGGGCCTACAATGAGCAGTTCTTC. Full variable domain (rest looked up from reference TRBV19 and TRBJ2-1): DGGITQSPKYLFRKEGQNVTLSCEQNLNHDAMYWYRQDPGQGLRLIYYSQIVNDFQKGDIAEGYSVSREKKESFPLTVTSAQKNPTAFYLCASSDQKGQGAYNEQFFGPGTRLTVL.

V usage is TRBV7-9 and J usage is TRBJ2-7; D unclear. Germline CDR1 is SEHNR and CDR2 is FQNEAQ (reference sequence). Between the trimmed V and J ends, which lost 5 bases and 4 bases, there was a span of 6 bases. This CDR3 comprises 11 residues. The CDR3 protein is CASSPLYEQYF. The CDR3 region has the DNA TGTGCCAGCAGCCCTCTATACGAGCAGTACTTC.

The chain has TRBV25-1 and TRBJ1-2, with 9 bases fitting TRBD1. The germline gives CDR1 MGHDK, CDR2 SYGVNS. This CDR3 region has 14 residues. V was clipped by 6 bases and J by 1 base; unmatched bases: 3. CDR3 residues: CASRGQGVNYGYTF. CDR3 DNA sequence: TGTGCCAGCAGGGGACAGGGAGTTAACTATGGCTACACCTTC.

The chain links TRBV29-1 to TRBJ1-1; no clear D. CDR3 length: 11 residues. The germline gives CDR1 SQVTM, CDR2 ANQGSEA. Trimming shortened V by 7 bases and J by 3 bases, and 9 bases separated the two germline ends. CDR3 bases: TGCAGCGCTGTTCGGGACACTGAAGCTTTCTTT. It yields the protein CSAVRDTEAFF.

The gene calls are TRBV30 and TRBJ2-7; D not certain. V gave up 0 bases and J gave up 5 bases, with 8 bases separating them. The CDR3 spans 12 residues. Germline lookup yields CDR1 GTSNPN and CDR2 SVGIG (reference sequence). CDR3 amino acids: CAWSVSGHEQYF. For the CDR3, the DNA is TGTGCCTGGAGTGTTTCTGGCCACGAGCAGTACTTC. Using reference TRBV30 and TRBJ2-7 for the parts outside the CDR3, the full variable domain is SQTIHQWPATLVQPVGSPLSLECTVEGTSNPNLYWYRQAAGRGLQLLFYSVGIGQISSEVPQNLSASRPQDRQFILSSKKLLLSDSGFYLCAWSVSGHEQYFGPGTRLTVT.

In its sample, this clone was seen once. The genes are TRBV5-1 and TRBJ2-7; TRBD2 agrees at 14 bases. CDR3 length equals 16 residues. Germline CDR1 is SGHRS and CDR2 is YFSETQ. Germline trimming cut 4 bases from V and 6 bases from J; bases unmatched to any gene: 9. The CDR3 DNA reads TGCGCCAGCAGCGCGGGACTAGCGGGAGTAGCGGGCGAGCAGTACTTC. This sequence encodes CASSAGLAGVAGEQYF.

The chain has TRBV10-3 and TRBJ2-7, with D unresolved. Germline-derived CDR1 and CDR2 are ENHRY and SYGVKD. V gave up 1 base and J gave up 3 bases, with 7 bases separating them. The CDR3 runs to 13 residues. DNA for the CDR3: TGTGCCATCAGTGAGTATGAGGACTACGAGCAGTACGTC. It specifies CAISEYEDYEQYV.

This rearrangement joins TRBV5-8 to TRBJ1-3; D is unresolved. Per the germline V gene, CDR1 is SGHTS and CDR2 is YDEGEE. The germline V and J ends were trimmed by 2 bases and 0 bases, with 9 bases remaining between them. The length of the CDR3 is 15 residues. CDR3 DNA: TGTGCCAGCAGCTTCCCTAAGTTCTCTGGAAACACCATATATTTT. Translating gives CASSFPKFSGNTIYF.

This clone was counted only a few times. This chain connects TRBV2 to TRBJ1-1, with D uncertain. Trimming shortened V by 6 bases and J by 1 base, and 6 bases separated the two germline ends. The CDR3 extends over 12 amino acids. In germline, CDR1 is SNHLY, CDR2 FYNNEI. CDR3 nucleotides: TGTGCCAGCAGCTCAGGGAACACTGAAGCTTTCTTT. Its protein product is CASSSGNTEAFF.

The rearrangement joins TRBV9 to TRBJ2-7, with D possibly matching TRBD1 (8 bases). Looked up from germline, CDR1 is SGDLS and CDR2 is YYNGEE. The V end lost 0 bases, the J end lost 2 bases, and 15 bases lay between the germline ends. This CDR3 spans 16 amino acids. In DNA, the CDR3 is TGTGCCAGCAGCGTAGGGGGACAGGCGGGGGCCTACGAGCAGTACTTC. Its protein product is CASSVGGQAGAYEQYF.

The V call is TRBV28, the J call TRBJ1-2; 8 bases agree with TRBD1. Germline loops: CDR1 MDHEN, CDR2 SYDVKM. This CDR3 comprises 15 residues. J lost 2 bases, V lost 3 bases, and 5 bases had no gene match. This chain's CDR3 is CASSFRDRKNYGYTF. CDR3 coding DNA: TGTGCCAGCAGTTTCCGGGACAGGAAAAACTATGGCTACACCTTC.

The chain employs TRBV2 and TRBJ1-5, with 8 bases lining up with TRBD1. Germline trimming cut 3 bases from V and 6 bases from J; bases unmatched to any gene: 1. The CDR3 spans 13 residues. The germline gives CDR1 SNHLY, CDR2 FYNNEI. Here the CDR3 reads CASSDQGAQPQHF. Written as DNA, the CDR3 is TGTGCCAGCAGTGACCAGGGGGCTCAGCCCCAGCATTTT.